This T cell receptor beta chain was recovered during a study of blood T cell repertoires in COVID-19 (TCRdb year 2020). Context from the whole study: Samples from collaborators originated in the United States, Italy and Spain and spanned both the acute and convalescent phases of COVID-19. The material from the prospective study consisted of cDNA or gDNA derived from T cells, B-cell-depleted T cells, or PBMCs. The dataset comprised deeply sampled blood TCRbeta repertoires from subjects exposed to, actively infected with, or recovered from COVID-19. The repertoires were released in a freely available public database meant as a resource for research on the immune response to SARS-CoV-2. Samples came from the ongoing ImmuneRACE study (first 160 participants) plus 1,254 subjects from 6 global collaborators. The sample metadata nearly always contained a de-identified subject ID, COVID-19 status, age in years and sex. Where HLA class I and class II types were available, the types were taken from metadata supplied by the sample provider, not from assay-based typing.

In regard to this clone: Its antigen specificity is not known. No base quality values were provided; no much bigger clone lies one nucleotide off.

Deletion took 0 bases off V and 3 bases off J, with a span of 11 bases between the germline ends. Via the germline V gene (reference sequence), CDR1 is SEHNR and CDR2 FQNEAQ. Reading from cysteine to phenylalanine, the CDR3 counts 16 amino acids. The sequence is cut down to CDR3 DNA, 48 bases in frame from base 1. TCRbeta CDR3 regions were amplified from genomic DNA using the immunoSEQ Assay, a bias-controlled multiplex PCR. The authors' analysis ran thus. Within the assay, amplification of reference gene primers was used to estimate how many nucleated cells each sample contained. To quantify the absolute abundance of each unique TCRbeta CDR3 rearrangement, sequence reads were collapsed and filtered. For each sample, productive Simpson clonality was calculated by taking the square root of Simpson's diversity index across productive rearrangements. Imported from immuneACCESS, the table was reduced by TCRdb to in-frame sequences with V and J called. These copies leave out some clones; in studies compared against another copy, an unresolved V gene accounts for under half, and the cause of the remainder is not known. The V and J calls and clone size were taken over from that table, and D and trimming were inferred from the DNA. A total of about 200,000 clones appear in this sample, almost 90% of them only once. About 1.7% of the sample comes from the top ten.

General study outcomes and caveats: The quantity of clinical and demographic metadata differed by source and by participant and was supplied without curation.

Whole blood was collected in K2EDTA tubes by collaborating institutions according to the institutions' own protocols. Collaborator samples were shipped for TCRbeta analysis as frozen whole blood, isolated PBMCs, or DNA extracted from either sample type. This clonotype originated in a man in his late teens or twenties with active or convalescent COVID-19. The chain joins TRBV7-9 to TRBJ1-4, with the D gene not clear enough to name. Sequencing input: peripheral blood. The bases read TGTGCCAGCAGCTTAGCGTATTCAGCGGCTAATGAAAAACTGTTTTTT. Its translation reads: CASSLAYSAANEKLFF.